This T cell receptor (beta chain) was recovered during a study of early T cells in non-severe SARS-CoV-2 infection. Turning to the study itself: Sequencing of unsorted whole blood was done on bulk RNA, leaving chains unpaired.

This clonotype was counted at least ten times. Trimming stripped 4 bases from V and 6 bases from J, with 17 bases between. Germline V gene sequence: CDR1 SGHAT, CDR2 FQNNGV. The CDR3 is 15 residues long. Attachment of unique molecular identifiers to individual cDNA molecules was performed. TCRdb re-called the 5' RACE reads through MiXCR, storing one row per CDR3 protein. The data contain more than 60,000 distinct CDR3 sequences, 4.9% of them seen just once; the ten biggest clones take up 4.5% to 5.5%. The sequence was obtained from an adult who was a healthcare worker with PCR-confirmed SARS-CoV-2 infection or an uninfected control (not recorded which). The sample was whole blood. This sequence joins TRBV11-2 and TRBJ2-3; tentatively, D is TRBD1 or TRBD2 (5 bases each). The CDR3 coding sequence is TGTGCCAGCAGCTCTTCCGGGACGAAAAAGGATACGCAGTATTTT. Protein: CASSSSGTKKDTQYF.